The clone carrying this T cell receptor beta chain was detected many times. Its antigen is still unknown. This sample was taken from a study of OX40 agonist ivuxolimab in advanced cancers. Drawing of blood for sampling happened at baseline, at cycle 4 day 1, and at cycle 7 day 1. Study conclusions and caveats: In general, CD8+ T cells held more expanded clones than CD4+ did, on average.

V lost 4 bases to trimming and J lost 6 bases; unmatched junction nucleotides: 11. Germline CDR1 is WNHNN and CDR2 is SYGVQD (reference sequence). This CDR3 comprises 15 residues. This table comes from immunoSEQ multiplex PCR, and its TCRdb copy is limited to in-frame clones, with some not included. The sample has approximately 61,000 clones, approximately 80% seen once. The TCR comes from an adult with an advanced solid tumor such as melanoma, head and neck, liver or kidney cancer. The chain joins TRBV10-1 to TRBJ2-7; TRBD1 matches 8 bases. Source: CD4+ or CD8+ T cells sorted from blood, taken in a trial of the OX40 agonist ivuxolimab. The CDR3 is CASSVSTGAGVEQYF. The CDR3 nucleotides read TGCGCCAGCAGTGTCTCGACAGGGGCAGGGGTCGAGCAGTACTTC.